The 17 T cell receptor beta chains presented below share a single source sample, sequenced in a study of shared clonotypes between healthy human individuals. TCRdb keeps only in-frame clones here, not all; method: immunoSEQ multiplex PCR. The sample records about 590,000 clones, around 95% being singletons. Terminally differentiated effector memory CD45RA+ cells were left out of the naive CD8 fraction, which was CD45RO-negative and positively selected for CCR7. The specimen was naive CD8+ T cells sorted from blood. These receptors all stem from a woman in her thirties in good health.

This clone was detected only a few times. V is TRBV5-6 and J is TRBJ1-5, with a tentative D call TRBD1 (5 bases). Germline CDR1 and CDR2: SGHDT and YYEEEE. This CDR3 contains 13 residues. The germline V and J ends were trimmed by 3 bases and 3 bases, with 7 bases remaining between them. CDR3 region: CASSSGANQPQHF. The CDR3 bases are TGTGCCAGCAGCTCTGGGGCCAATCAGCCCCAGCATTTT.

This clone was counted a single time. This chain connects TRBV29-1 to TRBJ2-3, with TRBD1 matching 7 bases. The CDR3 has 16 residues. CDR1 SQVTM and CDR2 ANQGSEA come from the germline V gene. The junction had 11 bases not matched to a gene; V was cut back by 3 bases and J by 2 bases. This CDR3 reads CSVEGRDRVLTDTQYF. The CDR3 DNA sequence: TGCAGCGTTGAGGGCCGCGACAGGGTACTCACAGATACGCAGTATTTT.

J is TRBJ2-7 and V is TRBV28, with TRBD2 identical over 10 bases. From germline, CDR1 is MDHEN and CDR2 SYDVKM. This CDR3 spans 14 amino acids. Trimming took 6 bases from V and 3 from J; bases not matched to a gene: 5. The CDR3 protein is CASRLAGGDYEQYF. The CDR3 nucleotides read TGTGCCAGCAGGTTAGCGGGAGGCGACTACGAGCAGTACTTC.

The count of this clone is one. J is TRBJ2-1 and V is TRBV7-9; 14 bases fit TRBD2. V dropped 5 bases and J dropped 6; count of bases not matched to a gene: 3. This CDR3 region has 15 residues. Germline assignment: CDR1 SEHNR and CDR2 FQNEAQ (reference sequence). CDR3 sequence reads: CASSPGTSGSNEQFF. The CDR3 nucleotides read TGTGCCAGCAGCCCGGGGACTAGCGGGAGCAATGAGCAGTTCTTC.

For this clone: The sample has other DNA sequences that encode this CDR3 too. The V call is TRBV28, the J call TRBJ2-7; 7 bases agree with TRBD2. The CDR3 has 14 residues. Germline loops: CDR1 MDHEN, CDR2 SYDVKM. The junction had 4 bases not matched to a gene; V was cut back by 3 bases and J by 2 bases. The CDR3 bases are TGTGCCAGCAGTTTCTCGGGGAGGGCCTACGAGCAGTACTTC. This sequence encodes CASSFSGRAYEQYF.

The V gene is TRBV2, the J gene TRBJ2-7, with D possibly called TRBD1 or TRBD2 (5 bases each). V was pared by 1 base and J by 4 bases, with 14 bases between. This CDR3 has 15 residues. Germline V gives CDR1 SNHLY, CDR2 FYNNEI. CDR3 sequence (DNA): TGTGCCAGCAGTGAAGGTCGGGACGTCATATACGAGCAGTACTTC. Translated, it gives CASSEGRDVIYEQYF.

The chain joins TRBV10-3 to TRBJ1-1; no clear D. Germline CDR1 is ENHRY and CDR2 is SYGVKD. This CDR3 contains 14 residues. The V end was cut by 0 bases, the J end by 2 bases, with 7 bases between. CDR3 sequence reads: CAISESLANTEAFF. CDR3 bases: TGTGCCATCAGTGAGTCGTTGGCAAACACTGAAGCTTTCTTT.

This rearrangement joins TRBV27 to TRBJ2-1, with D possibly TRBD2 on 6 matching bases. Trimming removed 4 bases from V and 3 bases from J, with 10 bases in between. The CDR3 runs 14 residues. Germline V gives CDR1 MNHEY, CDR2 SMNVEV (reference sequence). CDR3 amino acids: CASSYGGGYNEQFF. CDR3 DNA sequence: TGTGCCAGCAGTTACGGGGGAGGCTACAATGAGCAGTTCTTC.

Comments on this clone: The junction shows a germline mismatch at one end, possibly a read error. The chain employs TRBV6-1 and TRBJ2-3; TRBD1 aligns across 8 bases. Per germline, CDR1 MNHNS and CDR2 SASEGT. This CDR3 spans 14 amino acids. Written as DNA, the CDR3 is TGTGCCAGCAGCGAAGACAGGGGTGCAGATACGCAGTATTTT. Protein sequence: CASSEDRGADTQYF.

The chain combines TRBV9 with TRBJ2-2, with TRBD1 matching over 12 bases. Germline lookup yields CDR1 SGDLS and CDR2 YYNGEE. J gave up 6 bases and V 0 bases, and 0 bases lay outside the gene matches. The CDR3 spans 15 residues. CDR3 amino acids: CASSVGDRGPGELFF. DNA of the CDR3: TGTGCCAGCAGCGTAGGGGACAGGGGGCCCGGGGAGCTGTTTTTT.

This clone was observed once. Additional DNA sequences in this sample encode the identical CDR3. V and J are TRBV29-1 and TRBJ2-1; 9 bases agree with TRBD1. The CDR3 is made up of 10 amino acids. Germline assignment: CDR1 SQVTM and CDR2 ANQGSEA. The V segment lost 5 bases and the J segment 10 bases; nucleotides outside the gene matches: 0. CDR3 residues: CSVTGGEQFF. The CDR3 DNA follows: TGCAGCGTTACAGGGGGCGAGCAGTTCTTC.

The chain carries TRBV10-1 and TRBJ2-7; D is ambiguous. The CDR3 length is 16 residues. Germline V gene lookup returns CDR1 WNHNN and CDR2 SYGVQD (reference sequence). V lost 0 bases to trimming and J lost 2 bases, with 14 bases between them. CDR3 amino acids: CASSESTRVLTYEQYF. CDR3 nucleotides: TGCGCCAGCAGTGAGTCGACTCGGGTGTTAACCTACGAGCAGTACTTC.

The V call is TRBV7-6, the J call TRBJ1-1, with D maybe TRBD1 (6 bases). The germline V gene has CDR1 SGHVS and CDR2 FNYEAQ. CDR3 size: 13 residues. Trimming left V 4 bases short and J 6 bases short, with 12 bases between. CDR3 in amino acids: CASSSQQGAEAFF. CDR3 nucleotide sequence: TGTGCCAGCAGCTCCCAACAGGGAGCTGAAGCTTTCTTT.

This sequence joins TRBV27 and TRBJ1-5; 7 bases are a match to TRBD1. Germline-derived CDR1 and CDR2 are MNHEY and SMNVEV (reference sequence). This CDR3 has 16 amino acids. Trimming at V came to 4 bases and at J to 1 base, leaving 7 bases not matched to a gene. As DNA, the CDR3 is TGTGCCAGCAGTTCTATAGGGGGCGCGAGCAATCAGCCCCAGCATTTT. This encodes CASSSIGGASNQPQHF.

This sequence joins TRBV6-5 and TRBJ2-1; no clear D gene. V lost 8 bases to trimming and J lost 5 bases, with 4 bases between them. The CDR3 covers 10 residues. Germline V gene sequence: CDR1 MNHEY, CDR2 SVGAGI. CDR3 amino acids: CASGDNEQFF. The CDR3 region has the DNA TGTGCCAGCGGTGACAATGAGCAGTTCTTC.

The rearrangement uses TRBV2 and TRBJ2-7; the D gene is possibly TRBD2 (5 bases). The V end lost 6 bases, the J end lost 0 bases, and 9 bases lay between the germline ends. The CDR3 runs 13 residues. CDR1 and CDR2 from the germline V gene are SNHLY and FYNNEI. The CDR3 DNA reads as TGTGCCAGCAGGTTGGGGAGCTCCTACGAGCAGTACTTC. Translated, it gives CASRLGSSYEQYF.

This clone appeared once. This chain connects TRBV19 to TRBJ1-3; weak D call: TRBD1 (6 bases). There are 13 residues in the CDR3. Germline-derived CDR1 and CDR2 are LNHDA and SQIVND (reference sequence). V lost 10 bases, J lost 3 bases, and 13 bases lay in between. CDR3 amino acids: CATSDSLGNTIYF. In DNA form, the CDR3 reads TGTGCCACCTCGGACAGTCTTGGAAACACCATATATTTT.